Listed here are 7 T cell receptor beta chains from one sample, sequenced in a study of CD8 T cells in Susac syndrome. RNA amounts of roughly 0.5 to 1 ug underwent reverse transcription with random hexamers. TCRdb re-analysed the immunoSEQ multiplex PCR reads in MiXCR, keeping a single row per CDR3 protein. The table records fewer than 200,000 distinct CDR3 sequences, approximately 94% of them present only once. The sequenced material came from CD4+ T cells from PBMCs. The origin of the receptors is a human donor with Susac syndrome.

The chain combines TRBV12-3 or TRBV12-4 with TRBJ2-2; 8 bases are shared with TRBD1. The CDR3 spans 16 residues. The V gene end was trimmed by 4 bases and the J gene end by 3 bases; junction bases not matched to a gene: 7. CDR3 DNA sequence: TGTGCCAGCAGTTGGGTAACACAGGGGGACACCGGGGAGCTGTTTTTT. Protein product: CASSWVTQGDTGELFF.

CDR3 in amino acids: CASSVVSTNYNEQFF. Here the CDR3 DNA reads TGTGCCAGCAGCGTAGTTAGCACTAACTACAATGAGCAGTTCTTC. The chain couples TRBV9 to TRBJ2-1, with D uncertain. This CDR3 comprises 15 residues. In germline, CDR1 is SGDLS, CDR2 YYNGEE. Trimming left V 0 bases short and J 3 bases short, with 10 bases between.

The CDR3 sequence is CASGFQGTDTQYF. The CDR3 nucleotides read TGTGCTAGTGGTTTCCAAGGGACAGATACGCAGTATTTT. J is TRBJ2-3 and V is TRBV12-5; no clear D gene. The V end lost 3 bases, the J end lost 3 bases, and 7 bases lay between the germline ends. The CDR3 extends over 13 amino acids. The V gene's germline CDR1 is LGHNT and CDR2 FRNRAP. The full variable domain, completed using reference TRBV12-5 and TRBJ2-3, is DARVTQTPRHKVTEMGQEVTMRCQPILGHNTVFWYRQTMMQGLELLAYFRNRAPLDDSGMPKDRFSAEMPDATLATLKIQPSEPRDSAVYFCASGFQGTDTQYFGPGTRLTVL.

The chain couples TRBV10-3 to TRBJ2-3; 8 bases map to TRBD2. CDR3 length: 12 amino acids. V lost 2 bases and J lost 11; bases outside the gene matches: 3. The germline V gene encodes CDR1 ENHRY and CDR2 SYGVKD. The CDR3 loop is CAISETSGQQYF. The DNA of the CDR3 is TGTGCCATCAGTGAGACTAGCGGTCAGCAGTATTTT.

The rearrangement links TRBV2 to TRBJ1-1, with unresolved D. Trimming took 5 bases from V and 3 from J, leaving 10 bases between them. The CDR3 extends over 13 amino acids. Germline CDR1 and CDR2: SNHLY and FYNNEI. The CDR3 DNA follows: TGTGCCAGCAGTTCGACGCGGGACACTGAAGCTTTCTTT. Translated: CASSSTRDTEAFF.

A single count supports this clonotype. The gene calls are TRBV5-1 and TRBJ2-5, with TRBD1 identical over 8 bases. Germline CDR1 reads SGHRS; CDR2 reads YFSETQ. J gave up 0 bases and V 1 base, and 5 bases lay outside the gene matches. The length of the CDR3 is 16 residues. CDR3 residues: CASSLTGQANQETQYF. The CDR3 region has the DNA TGCGCCAGCAGCTTGACGGGACAGGCGAACCAAGAGACCCAGTACTTC.

A single count supports this clonotype. CDR3 nucleotide sequence: TGTGCCAGCAGCGTAGGTGAGGGGTACGAACACAATGAGCAGTTCTTC. Its translation is CASSVGEGYEHNEQFF. The gene calls are TRBV9 and TRBJ2-1; D tentatively reads TRBD1 or TRBD2 (5 bases each). CDR1 is SGDLS, CDR2 YYNGEE, per germline. The CDR3 is 16 amino acids. V dropped 0 bases and J dropped 5 bases, with 15 bases sitting between them.